The 21 T cell receptor beta chains reported below all come from one sample, sequenced in a study of beta chain features in type 1 diabetes. General study findings and limits: Moderate yet significant TCRB CDR3 shortening was seen in Type 1 diabetes patients in all four CD4+ subsets.

These TCRs are of unknown antigen specificity. The authors reverse transcribed all of the isolated RNA, so sequencing captured expressed TCRB transcripts. Profiling relied on immunoSEQ multiplex PCR, and the TCRdb table lists in-frame clones only, not all of them. There are around 160,000 clones in the sample; 9% to 10% occur only once, and about 0.65% lies in the top ten. The sample consisted of central memory CD4+ T cells from blood. The receptors come from a woman aged 25 to 39 with type 1 diabetes.

This clone was seen a handful of times. J is TRBJ2-2 and V is TRBV23-1; 7 nucleotides agree with TRBD1. TRBV23-1 is an ORF for which the function is uncertain. V gave up 3 bases and J gave up 5 bases; unmatched junction bases: 6. There are 15 residues in the CDR3. Here the CDR3 reads CASSHRQGRTGELFF. For the CDR3, the DNA is TGCGCCAGCAGTCACCGACAGGGACGGACCGGGGAGCTGTTTTTT.

The chain couples TRBV29-1 to TRBJ2-1, with 12 bases fitting TRBD2. The CDR3 is made up of 14 amino acids. V was pared by 6 bases and J by 6 bases, with 6 bases of the junction left unmatched. Germline V lookup: CDR1 SQVTM, CDR2 ANQGSEA. The chain's CDR3 is CSVDGGLAGNEQFF. The DNA for the CDR3 is TGCAGCGTGGATGGGGGACTAGCGGGCAATGAGCAGTTCTTC.

CDR3 loop: CASTEQGFNTEAFF. CDR3 nucleotides: TGTGCCAGCACCGAACAGGGATTTAACACTGAAGCTTTCTTT. The gene calls are TRBV28 and TRBJ1-1; D is possibly TRBD1 (6 bases). Germline CDR1 reads MDHEN; CDR2 reads SYDVKM. Trimming removed 7 bases at V and 2 bases at J, with 14 bases between. This CDR3 is built from 14 residues.

J is TRBJ2-2 and V is TRBV7-9; TRBD2 might be the D (6 bases). V lost 5 bases and J lost 1, with 14 bases in between. The CDR3 has 16 residues. The V gene's germline CDR1 is SEHNR and CDR2 FQNEAQ (reference sequence). The CDR3 here is CASSARERMNTGELFF. CDR3 sequence (DNA): TGTGCCAGCAGCGCACGGGAGAGAATGAACACCGGGGAGCTGTTTTTT.

This clone was detected only a few times. The chain has TRBV5-1 and TRBJ2-3; tentatively, D is TRBD1 (5 bases). V gave up 0 bases and J gave up 4 bases, with 12 bases separating them. Per germline, CDR1 SGHRS and CDR2 YFSETQ. The CDR3 is made up of 15 amino acids. CDR3 sequence reads: CASSLGLVGADTQYF. CDR3 DNA: TGCGCCAGCAGCTTGGGATTGGTAGGGGCAGATACGCAGTATTTT.

This clone was detected only a few times. The chain joins TRBV19 to TRBJ1-1; tentatively, D is TRBD1 (6 bases). The germline gives CDR1 LNHDA, CDR2 SQIVND (reference sequence). This CDR3 contains 13 residues. Between the trimmed V and J ends, which lost 4 bases and 1 base, there was a span of 7 bases. The CDR3 coding sequence is TGTGCCAGTAGTACCAGGGGGAACACTGAAGCTTTCTTT. This encodes CASSTRGNTEAFF. The variable domain in full, completed from reference TRBV19 and TRBJ1-1, reads DGGITQSPKYLFRKEGQNVTLSCEQNLNHDAMYWYRQDPGQGLRLIYYSQIVNDFQKGDIAEGYSVSREKKESFPLTVTSAQKNPTAFYLCASSTRGNTEAFFGQGTRLTVV.

This clone came up a few times. This chain links TRBV27 with TRBJ2-3, with 9 positions matching TRBD2. V shed 4 bases, J shed 2 bases, and the junction held 19 bases outside the gene matches. The CDR3 runs 20 residues. Germline loops: CDR1 MNHEY, CDR2 SMNVEV (reference sequence). The CDR3 loop reads CASSSLGGGSGSWDTDTQYF. The CDR3, as DNA: TGTGCCAGCAGTTCTCTCGGAGGGGGTAGCGGGAGTTGGGACACAGATACGCAGTATTTT.

The table lists this clone with a few counts. The CDR3 region is CASSEGEAQTQYF. CDR3 DNA: TGTGCCAGCAGTGAAGGGGAGGCTCAGACCCAGTACTTC. The V gene is TRBV2, the J gene TRBJ2-5; a possible D gene is TRBD2 (6 bases). With 1 base removed from V and 6 bases from J, the gap between germline ends came to 9 bases. The CDR3 consists of 13 residues. Germline CDR1 SNHLY, CDR2 FYNNEI.

V is TRBV7-9 and J is TRBJ2-7; 9 bases match TRBD2. The CDR3 loop spans 17 amino acids. In germline, CDR1 is SEHNR, CDR2 FQNEAQ (reference sequence). V dropped 5 bases and J dropped 3; count of bases not matched to a gene: 14. The CDR3 loop reads CASSQVPVAGEGYEQYF. CDR3 DNA sequence: TGTGCCAGCAGCCAAGTCCCTGTAGCGGGAGAAGGCTACGAGCAGTACTTC.

This clone was seen more than once but under ten times. CDR3 sequence (DNA): TGTGCCAGCAGCGCAGGACCCACACAGGAGCTCTCTGGGGCCAACGTCCTGACTTTC. Its translation is CASSAGPTQELSGANVLTF. The V and J genes are TRBV9 and TRBJ2-6, with D perhaps TRBD1 (5 bases). The CDR3 has 19 residues. The germline V gene encodes CDR1 SGDLS and CDR2 YYNGEE. Trimming removed 3 bases at V and 0 bases at J, with 19 bases between.

This clone has a handful of counts. The chain combines TRBV9 with TRBJ2-5; 8 bases match TRBD1. Per germline, CDR1 SGDLS and CDR2 YYNGEE. The CDR3 is made up of 14 amino acids. The junction had 3 bases not matched to a gene; V was cut back by 0 bases and J by 5 bases. CDR3 sequence: CASSVGTGHETQYF. In DNA form, the CDR3 reads TGTGCCAGCAGCGTAGGGACAGGGCATGAGACCCAGTACTTC.

The genes are TRBV7-2 and TRBJ1-1; D is undetermined. With 7 bases removed from V and 5 bases from J, the gap between germline ends came to 8 bases. The CDR3 extends over 11 amino acids. In germline, CDR1 is SGHTA, CDR2 FQGNSA. In DNA, the CDR3 is TGTGCCAGCACCGAGATGACTGAAGCTTTCTTT. It yields the protein CASTEMTEAFF.

The gene calls are TRBV5-1 and TRBJ2-1; TRBD2 aligns across 7 bases. Germline loops: CDR1 SGHRS, CDR2 YFSETQ. Trimming cost V 3 bases and J 1 base; bases outside gene matches: 4. This CDR3 has 15 residues. DNA of the CDR3: TGCGCCAGCAGCTACCTAGCGGAATCCTACAATGAGCAGTTCTTC. It translates to CASSYLAESYNEQFF.

The sample holds a few counts of this clone. The V gene is TRBV29-1, the J gene TRBJ1-2; 9 nucleotides match TRBD1. The CDR3 has 12 residues. V lost 6 bases, J lost 7 bases, and 6 bases stayed unmatched. Germline CDR1 SQVTM, CDR2 ANQGSEA. The CDR3 DNA sequence: TGCAGCGTCGTGGGACAGGGATCTGGCTACACCTTC. This sequence encodes CSVVGQGSGYTF.

This clone was picked up a small number of times. This chain connects TRBV7-3 to TRBJ2-1; 11 nucleotides line up with TRBD2. Germline CDR1 reads SGHTA; CDR2 reads FQGTGA. Trimming took 1 base from V and 6 from J; bases not matched to a gene: 8. The CDR3 loop spans 17 amino acids. CDR3 sequence: CASSLNGRLAGGNEQFF. The CDR3 DNA follows: TGTGCCAGCAGCTTAAATGGTCGCCTAGCGGGAGGCAATGAGCAGTTCTTC.

The chain is built from TRBV28 and TRBJ2-7, with D possibly being TRBD2 (6 bases). Germline-derived CDR1 and CDR2 are MDHEN and SYDVKM. The CDR3 length is 13 residues. V was shortened by 5 bases and J by 5 bases, with 13 bases between the two germline ends. The CDR3, as DNA: TGTGCCAGCAGTGGCGGGAATAAGCACGAGCAGTACTTC. It translates to CASSGGNKHEQYF.

This clone has just a few counts. The gene calls are TRBV28 and TRBJ2-1; 12 nucleotides agree with TRBD2. Germline CDR1 reads MDHEN; CDR2 reads SYDVKM. CDR3 length equals 14 residues. With V trimmed by 8 bases and J by 6 bases, 5 bases remained unmatched. CDR3 sequence (DNA): TGTGCCAGCGGTAGACTAGCGGGAGCCAATGAGCAGTTCTTC. The encoded protein is CASGRLAGANEQFF.

CDR3: CASARGRYNEQFF. The CDR3, as DNA: TGTGCCAGCGCTCGCGGGAGGTACAATGAGCAGTTCTTC. V is TRBV2 and J is TRBJ2-1; 8 nucleotides line up with TRBD2. The CDR3 consists of 13 residues. Germline trimming cut 8 bases from V and 4 bases from J; bases unmatched to any gene: 4. Germline CDR1 is SNHLY and CDR2 is FYNNEI.

The rearrangement joins TRBV7-9 to TRBJ2-5; 7 bases fit TRBD2. V trimming: 2 bases; J trimming: 5 bases; junction bases outside the gene matches: 11. This CDR3 comprises 16 residues. CDR1 is SEHNR and CDR2 is FQNEAQ in the germline V gene (reference sequence). This CDR3 is CASSLILAGRVETQYF. The CDR3 DNA reads TGTGCCAGCAGCTTAATCTTGGCAGGGAGGGTCGAGACCCAGTACTTC.

This clone occurred many times. The CDR3 DNA is TGTGCCAGCAGCTCCCATACCGGGGAGCTGTTTTTT. The encoded protein is CASSSHTGELFF. V usage is TRBV7-3 and J usage is TRBJ2-2, with D unresolved. CDR3 length: 12 residues. Germline V lookup: CDR1 SGHTA, CDR2 FQGTGA. The germline V and J ends were trimmed by 4 bases and 5 bases, with 5 bases remaining between them.

A few counts support this clone. CDR3 amino acids: CASSLPVQGGTDTQYF. The CDR3 DNA reads TGCGCCAGCAGCTTGCCGGTACAGGGGGGAACAGATACGCAGTATTTT. The chain links TRBV5-1 to TRBJ2-3; the match to TRBD1 covers 8 bases. Germline lookup yields CDR1 SGHRS and CDR2 YFSETQ. V was pared by 1 base and J by 3 bases, with 7 bases of the junction left unmatched. The CDR3 length is 16 residues. Drawing the rest from reference TRBV5-1 and TRBJ2-3, the complete variable domain is KAGVTQTPRYLIKTRGQQVTLSCSPISGHRSVSWYQQTPGQGLQFLFEYFSETQRNKGNFPGRFSGRQFSNSRSEMNVSTLELGDSALYLCASSLPVQGGTDTQYFGPGTRLTVL.